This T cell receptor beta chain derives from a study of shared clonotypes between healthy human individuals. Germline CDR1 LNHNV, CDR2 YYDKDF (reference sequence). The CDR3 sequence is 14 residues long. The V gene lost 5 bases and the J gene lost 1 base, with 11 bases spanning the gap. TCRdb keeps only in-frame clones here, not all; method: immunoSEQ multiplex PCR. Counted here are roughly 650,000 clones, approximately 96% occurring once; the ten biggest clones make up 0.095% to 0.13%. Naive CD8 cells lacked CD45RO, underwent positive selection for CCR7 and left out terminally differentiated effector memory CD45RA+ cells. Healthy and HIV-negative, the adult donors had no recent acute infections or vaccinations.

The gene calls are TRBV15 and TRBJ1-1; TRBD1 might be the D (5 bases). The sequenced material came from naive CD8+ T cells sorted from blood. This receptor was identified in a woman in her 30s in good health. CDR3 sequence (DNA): TGTGCCACCAGCTGGGACGGAACGAACACTGAAGCTTTCTTT. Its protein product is CATSWDGTNTEAFF.